Only a few counts were recorded for the clone carrying this TCR beta chain. Sequencing used immunoSEQ multiplex PCR; TCRdb keeps in-frame clones, though not all of them. The sample includes 350,000 to 450,000 clones, about 89% of them seen just once. These data are taken from a study of blood T cell repertoires in COVID-19. This CDR3 comprises 14 residues. Germline CDR1 and CDR2: SEHNR and FQNEAQ (reference sequence). V shed 8 bases and J shed 3 bases, with 15 bases lying between them. The specimen sequenced was peripheral blood. The J gene is TRBJ2-3, the V gene TRBV7-9; perhaps TRBD2 as D (6 bases). This TCR was sampled from a woman in her sixties or seventies with COVID-19, enrolled during active disease. CDR3 loop: CASGFVRGTDTQYF. CDR3 bases: TGTGCCAGCGGTTTTGTTCGGGGGACAGATACGCAGTATTTT.